This is a list of T cell receptor beta chains from one sample in a study of human T cells and chemical hapten exposure. TCRdb ran MiXCR on the 5' RACE reads and lists one entry per CDR3 protein. The table records tens of thousands of distinct CDR3 sequences, around 15% of them present only once. The origin of the receptors is a female donor in good health. CDR3s include the opening cysteine and the closing phenylalanine or tryptophan. D genes are given only for firm matches. Clone size is given for some rows only: seen once, a few or many times, or a class if the clone is expanded.

abundance	j_gene	d_gene	v_gene	CDR3nt	CDR3aa
few	TRBJ1-5	NA	TRBV5-6	TGTGCCAGCAGCTCTCAATATCAGCCCCAGCATTTT	CASSSQYQPQHF
few	TRBJ2-1	NA	TRBV7-2	TGTGCCAGCAGCTACAACCGGTACAATGAGCAGTTCTTC	CASSYNRYNEQFF
NA	TRBJ2-5	NA	TRBV27	TGTGCCAGCATGGAGGGAGAGACCCAGTACTTC	CASMEGETQYF
NA	TRBJ1-5	TRBD1	TRBV28	TGTGCCAGCAGTTTAAGACAGGGTCCCAATCAGCCCCAGCATTTT	CASSLRQGPNQPQHF
NA	TRBJ2-5	TRBD1	TRBV20-1	TGCAGTGCTAGACATTTTGGGTCCGGGACAGAAGAGACCCAGTACTTC	CSARHFGSGTEETQYF
NA	TRBJ2-2	NA	TRBV12-3/TRBV12-4	TGTGCCAGCAGTGTACCTAGGGGGGTTGGCACCGGGGAGCTGTTTTTT	CASSVPRGVGTGELFF
NA	TRBJ1-4	NA	TRBV2	TGTGCCAGCAGTAGCGAGGCCAGTAATGAAAAACTGTTTTTT	CASSSEASNEKLFF
many	TRBJ2-1	NA	TRBV27	TGTGCCAGCAGTTTTGGTGCGGCCGACAGAGTCAATGAGCAGTTCTTC	CASSFGAADRVNEQFF
NA	TRBJ1-1	NA	TRBV3-1	TGTGCCAGCAGCCAAGATTCTGCCAGTAGCCGGAACACTGAAGCTTTCTTT	CASSQDSASSRNTEAFF
many	TRBJ1-6	TRBD1	TRBV28	TGTGCCAGCAGTTTCTTCTCGGGACAGGATAATTCACCCCTCCACTTT	CASSFFSGQDNSPLHF
few	TRBJ2-3	TRBD2	TRBV24-1	TGTGCCACCAGTGCCCCCGGGACTAGCGTATCAGATACGCAGTATTTT	CATSAPGTSVSDTQYF
NA	TRBJ1-6	NA	TRBV28	TGTGCCAGCAGTTTATATGCGACGGGCTATTCACCCCTCCACTTT	CASSLYATGYSPLHF
NA	TRBJ1-2	NA	TRBV4-3	TGCGCCAGCAGCCAAGTACAGGGTAAAAATCCTGGCTACACCTTC	CASSQVQGKNPGYTF
NA	TRBJ1-4	TRBD1	TRBV13	TGTGCCAGCAGCGGACAGGGACATAAAAAACTGTTTTTT	CASSGQGHKKLFF
few	TRBJ2-3	NA	TRBV6-5	TGTGCCAGCAGTTTCCTTCTAGGGGCCCAGGATACGCAGTATTTT	CASSFLLGAQDTQYF
NA	TRBJ2-3	NA	TRBV24-1	TGTGCCACCAGGAACCGACGCAAGGGCACGGCAGATACGCAGTATTTT	CATRNRRKGTADTQYF
NA	TRBJ2-5	TRBD1	TRBV7-2	TGTGCCAGCAGCTTGGGACAGGGAAGAGGAGAGACCCAGTACTTC	CASSLGQGRGETQYF
few	TRBJ1-1	NA	TRBV29-1	TGCAGCGTTGCTAGTAGCGACGAAGCTTTCTTT	CSVASSDEAFF
few	TRBJ1-5	NA	TRBV7-9	TGTGCCAGCAGTTTGCGGGATCAGCCCCAGCATTTT	CASSLRDQPQHF
NA	TRBJ1-6	NA	TRBV5-1	TGCGCCAGCTCAGGGGTCGATAATTCACCCCTCCACTTT	CASSGVDNSPLHF
NA	TRBJ2-4	NA	TRBV30	TGTGCCTGCCAACCCGGGGCCAAAAACATTCAGTACTTC	CACQPGAKNIQYF
NA	TRBJ2-5	TRBD1	TRBV7-8	TGTGCCAGCAGCTTGGACAGGGGGCCGGAGACCCAGTACTTC	CASSLDRGPETQYF
NA	TRBJ2-2	TRBD2	TRBV28	TGTGCCAGCAGTACTAGCGGGGGTTATGCGATCGGGGAGCTGTTTTTT	CASSTSGGYAIGELFF
NA	TRBJ2-3	NA	TRBV27	TGTGCCAGCAGTACGCTAGATACGCAGTATTTT	CASSTLDTQYF
few	TRBJ2-7	TRBD2	TRBV11-1	TGTGCCAGCAGCTGGACTAGCGGGAGCTACGAGCAGTACTTC	CASSWTSGSYEQYF
few	TRBJ1-4	NA	TRBV28	TGTGCCAGCAGTCCCTCCCCGGGACGGGGAAAACTGTTTTTT	CASSPSPGRGKLFF
few	TRBJ2-3	NA	TRBV5-4	TGTGCCAGCAGCTTGAGGGGGGGGACAGATACGCAGTATTTT	CASSLRGGTDTQYF
few	TRBJ1-1	NA	TRBV5-5	TGTGCCAGCAGCTTGCTGCAGGGCACTGAAGCTTTCTTT	CASSLLQGTEAFF
NA	TRBJ2-7	TRBD1	TRBV20-1	TGCAGTGCTGCCGGGGACAGGGGCTACGAGCAGTACTTC	CSAAGDRGYEQYF
NA	TRBJ2-7	TRBD2	TRBV6-5	TGTGCTACTAGCCCAGCGGGAGGGACCTACGAGCAGTACTTC	CATSPAGGTYEQYF
many	TRBJ2-7	NA	TRBV5-1	TGCGCCAGCAGCATCGAGGGGCTGACCTACGAGCAGTACTTC	CASSIEGLTYEQYF
many	TRBJ1-6	TRBD1	TRBV9	TGTGCCAGCAGCGGACAGGGATTGAATTCACCCCTCCACTTT	CASSGQGLNSPLHF
NA	TRBJ1-1	TRBD1	TRBV19	TGTGCCAGCCAGAAGATACAGGGGTCAAGGGTAGAAGCTTTCTTT	CASQKIQGSRVEAFF
few	TRBJ1-1	NA	TRBV5-8	TGTGCCAGCAGCACGGAACAGCTGAACACTGAAGCTTTCTTT	CASSTEQLNTEAFF
NA	TRBJ2-7	NA	TRBV3-1	TGTGCCAGCAGCCAAGATCGGGGGGCTCCCTACGAGCAGTACTTC	CASSQDRGAPYEQYF
many	TRBJ1-1	NA	TRBV10-2	TGCGCCACCGCCCTCCGACAGCTAAACACTGAAGCTTTCTTT	CATALRQLNTEAFF
few	TRBJ2-5	NA	TRBV6-5	TGTGCCAGCAGTTACTCCGGGCGGGGGCAGGAGACCCAGTACTTC	CASSYSGRGQETQYF
few	TRBJ2-1	TRBD1	TRBV20-1	TGCAGTGCCGGACAGGGGGCCTACAATGAGCAGTTCTTC	CSAGQGAYNEQFF
NA	TRBJ1-2	NA	TRBV29-1	TGCAGCGTTGAAGACAAGCTCTCCAGAGGGGATGGCTACACCTTC	CSVEDKLSRGDGYTF
many	TRBJ2-1	TRBD2	TRBV7-2	TGTGCCAGCGGCAGGGGCGGGGGGGCTAGTGAGCAGTTCTTC	CASGRGGGASEQFF
NA	TRBJ1-1	NA	TRBV12-3/TRBV12-4	TGTGCCAGCAGACTGGACGGCGTTGCTGAAGCTTTCTTT	CASRLDGVAEAFF
NA	TRBJ2-5	TRBD2	TRBV29-1	TGCAGCGTCCTAGGACTAGCGGGGTATGAGACCCAGTACTTC	CSVLGLAGYETQYF
NA	TRBJ2-3	NA	TRBV5-1	TGCGCCAGCAGCTTGGAGGGAACAGGAGGGGGTTATACGCAGTATTTT	CASSLEGTGGGYTQYF
few	TRBJ2-1	TRBD2	TRBV28	TGTGCCAGCAGTAGACCCGGGACTACGTACAATGAGCAGTTCTTC	CASSRPGTTYNEQFF
NA	TRBJ1-1	NA	TRBV27	TGTGCCAGCAGTTCCCTGTCGACAGGGAACACTGAAGCTTTCTTT	CASSSLSTGNTEAFF
NA	TRBJ1-1	TRBD1	TRBV27	TGTGCCAGAGACAGGGAGGACGACTTTTATGAAGCTTTCTTT	CARDREDDFYEAFF
NA	TRBJ2-1	NA	TRBV4-2	TGTGCCAGCAGCCAGCGGGACTTGGGGGAAGGGTATGAGCAGTTCTTC	CASSQRDLGEGYEQFF
once	TRBJ2-2	TRBD2	TRBV5-6	TGTGCCAGCAGCTGGACACTAGCGGTGAACACCGGGGAGCTGTTTTTT	CASSWTLAVNTGELFF